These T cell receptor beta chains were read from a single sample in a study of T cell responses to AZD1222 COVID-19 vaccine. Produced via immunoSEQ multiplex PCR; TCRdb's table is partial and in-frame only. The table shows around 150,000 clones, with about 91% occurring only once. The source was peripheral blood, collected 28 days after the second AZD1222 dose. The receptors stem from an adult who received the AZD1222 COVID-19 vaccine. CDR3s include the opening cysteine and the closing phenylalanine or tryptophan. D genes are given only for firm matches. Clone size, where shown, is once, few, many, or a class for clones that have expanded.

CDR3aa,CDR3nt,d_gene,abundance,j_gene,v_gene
CASNTDRSPTGELFF,TGTGCCAGTAACACGGACCGTTCACCCACCGGGGAGCTGTTTTTT,.,.,TRBJ2-2,TRBV19
CASNRDDSYNEQFF,TGTGCCAGCAATAGGGATGACTCCTACAATGAGCAGTTCTTC,.,.,TRBJ2-1,TRBV5-4
CASSLGSSYEQYF,TGCGCCAGCAGCTTGGGGTCCTCCTACGAGCAGTACTTC,.,.,TRBJ2-7,TRBV5-1
CASSVDVSSGTDTQYF,TGTGCCAGCAGCGTAGATGTCTCCTCTGGCACAGATACGCAGTATTTT,.,.,TRBJ2-3,TRBV9
CATSREGYSNEKLFF,TGTGCCACCAGCAGGGAGGGGTATTCTAATGAAAAACTGTTTTTT,.,.,TRBJ1-4,TRBV15
CASMNEQGFELYTF,TGTGCCAGCATGAATGAACAGGGTTTTGAACTTTACACCTTC,.,.,TRBJ1-2,TRBV2
CASSLDLSGYTF,TGTGCCAGCAGCTTGGACCTATCGGGCTACACCTTC,.,.,TRBJ1-2,TRBV5-6
CASSLQGNPYGYTF,TGCGCCAGCAGCTTACAGGGTAACCCCTATGGCTACACCTTC,.,.,TRBJ1-2,TRBV5-1
CASSLWGGNNEKLFF,TGTGCCAGCAGCTTGTGGGGGGGAAATAATGAAAAACTGTTTTTT,.,.,TRBJ1-4,TRBV9
CAISEMGVTYNEQFF,TGTGCCATCAGTGAAATGGGGGTGACCTACAATGAGCAGTTCTTC,.,.,TRBJ2-1,TRBV10-3
CASSAGTGGNQPQHF,TGTGCCAGTAGTGCCGGGACAGGGGGTAATCAGCCCCAGCATTTT,TRBD1,.,TRBJ1-5,TRBV19
CASGKSPGEKLFF,TGTGCTAGTGGGAAGTCACCGGGTGAAAAACTGTTTTTT,.,.,TRBJ1-4,TRBV12-5
CASSIQDGYTF,TGTGCCAGTAGTATTCAGGATGGCTACACCTTC,.,.,TRBJ1-2,TRBV19
CASSRWQGDTEAFF,TGTGCCAGCTCTAGATGGCAGGGGGACACTGAAGCTTTCTTT,TRBD1,once,TRBJ1-1,TRBV5-8
CSASEGRIDEQFF,TGCAGTGCTAGTGAAGGGAGAATAGATGAGCAGTTCTTC,.,.,TRBJ2-1,TRBV20-1
CAGSSSTGVYGYTF,TGTGCCGGCAGTTCGTCTACAGGGGTCTATGGCTACACCTTC,TRBD1,.,TRBJ1-2,TRBV28
CASSYSRSPTGNEQYF,TGTGCCAGCAGTTACTCGAGGTCCCCGACAGGGAACGAGCAGTACTTC,TRBD1,few,TRBJ2-7,TRBV6-6
CASSKSGGPTGNEQFF,TGTGCCAGCAGCAAGAGTGGGGGGCCCACAGGCAATGAGCAGTTCTTC,.,once,TRBJ2-1,TRBV21-1